This TCR beta chain was observed in a study of control samples from healthy donors and cancer patients. Germline CDR1 is SGHDT and CDR2 is YYEEEE. There are 12 residues in the CDR3. The germline V and J ends were trimmed by 4 bases and 3 bases, with 8 bases remaining between them. Profiled with immunoSEQ multiplex PCR; TCRdb holds only in-frame clones, not every one. The sample consists of 200,000 to 250,000 clones, 85% to 95% of them appearing once. The sequence derives from a man aged 50 to 60 in good health. Material: blood. The rearrangement joins TRBV5-6 to TRBJ2-7, with D maybe TRBD1 (5 bases). CDR3 loop: CASSPQGYEQYF. The DNA of the CDR3 is TGTGCCAGCAGCCCCCAGGGCTACGAGCAGTACTTC.